This T cell receptor (beta chain) comes out of a study of tumor-infiltrating lymphocytes in primary liver carcinoma. Regarding the study as a whole: Present in all five tumor regions were only about 7-25% of the top clones.

The germline V gene encodes CDR1 MNHEY and CDR2 SVGAGI. The CDR3 is 13 amino acids. V shed 10 bases and J shed 7 bases, with 20 bases lying between them. In the case of this clonotype: As yet, its antigen is unknown.

RNA and DNA were co-extracted from roughly 20-30 mg of unsorted bulk tissue. The investigators made TCR beta cDNA from approximately 510 ng total RNA, using a constant-region primer. Libraries for TCR beta were built through three nested multiplex PCR rounds, which together made up a slightly modified ARM-PCR procedure. Each of the first two PCR rounds ran approximately 9 cycles with TRBV1-TRBV30 forward and C-beta reverse primers. TCRdb reprocessed the multiplex PCR reads with MiXCR, giving one entry per CDR3 protein. Of about 74,000 distinct CDR3 sequences in the sample, roughly 69% were seen once.

The sample taken for sequencing was liver tumor tissue from sampling region 4. Subset defined: tumor region T4, right-lateral pole. The clonotype originates from a man aged 35 to 55 with primary liver carcinoma and hepatitis B virus infection. V gene TRBV6-5 combines with J gene TRBJ2-7; D is unclear. CDR3 loop: CATLPGTRWEQYF. The CDR3 region has the DNA TGTGCCACTCTCCCGGGTACACGGTGGGAGCAGTACTTC.